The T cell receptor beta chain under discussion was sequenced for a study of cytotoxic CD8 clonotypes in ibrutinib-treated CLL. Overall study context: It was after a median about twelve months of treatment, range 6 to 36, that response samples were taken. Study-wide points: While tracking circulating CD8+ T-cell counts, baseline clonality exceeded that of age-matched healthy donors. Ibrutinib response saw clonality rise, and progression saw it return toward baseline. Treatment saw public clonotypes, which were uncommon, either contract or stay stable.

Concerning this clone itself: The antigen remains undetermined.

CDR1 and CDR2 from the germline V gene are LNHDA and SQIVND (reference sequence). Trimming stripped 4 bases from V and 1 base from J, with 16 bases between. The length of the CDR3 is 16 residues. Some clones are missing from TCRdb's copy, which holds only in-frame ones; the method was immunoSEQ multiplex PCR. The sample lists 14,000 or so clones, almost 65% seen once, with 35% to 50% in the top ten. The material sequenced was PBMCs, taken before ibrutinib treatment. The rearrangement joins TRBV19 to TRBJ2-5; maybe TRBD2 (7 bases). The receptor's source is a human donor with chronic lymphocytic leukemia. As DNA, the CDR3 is TGTGCCAGTAGTACCCCTGGGGGGGCCACCCAAGAGACCCAGTACTTC. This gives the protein CASSTPGGATQETQYF. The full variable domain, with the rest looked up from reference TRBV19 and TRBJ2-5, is DGGITQSPKYLFRKEGQNVTLSCEQNLNHDAMYWYRQDPGQGLRLIYYSQIVNDFQKGDIAEGYSVSREKKESFPLTVTSAQKNPTAFYLCASSTPGGATQETQYFGPGTRLLVL.